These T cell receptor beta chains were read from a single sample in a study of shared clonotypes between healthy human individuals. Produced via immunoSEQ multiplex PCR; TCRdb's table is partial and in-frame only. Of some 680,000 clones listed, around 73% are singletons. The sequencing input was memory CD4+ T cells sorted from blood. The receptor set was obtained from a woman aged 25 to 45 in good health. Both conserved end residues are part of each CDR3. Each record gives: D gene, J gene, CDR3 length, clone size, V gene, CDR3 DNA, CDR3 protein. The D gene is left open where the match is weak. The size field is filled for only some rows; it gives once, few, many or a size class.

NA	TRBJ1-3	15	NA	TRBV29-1	TGCAGCGTCCGAAGGACAGAAAGCTCTGGAAACACCATATATTTT	CSVRRTESSGNTIYF
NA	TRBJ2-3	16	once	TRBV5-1	TGCGCCAGCAGCTTTGGCGCTACGTCAGGGACAGATACGCAGTATTTT	CASSFGATSGTDTQYF
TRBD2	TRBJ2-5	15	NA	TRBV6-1	TGTGCCAGCATCCGACTAGCGGGAGGACGAGAGACCCAGTACTTC	CASIRLAGGRETQYF
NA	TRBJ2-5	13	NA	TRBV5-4	TGTGCCCGCTCGGCAGGCCCAGGGGAGACCCAGTACTTC	CARSAGPGETQYF
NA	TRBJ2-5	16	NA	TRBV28	TGTGCCAGCAGTTTTAGGATAGCGCAACACCAAGAGACCCAGTACTTC	CASSFRIAQHQETQYF
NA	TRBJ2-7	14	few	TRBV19	TGTGCCAGTAGCCCGTGGTCAGCGTACTACGAGCAGTACTTC	CASSPWSAYYEQYF
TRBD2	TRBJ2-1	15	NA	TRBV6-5	TGTGCCAGCAGTTTTGCGGGACTAGCTTTCCATGAGCAGTTCTTC	CASSFAGLAFHEQFF
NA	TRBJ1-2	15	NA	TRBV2	TGTGCCAGCAGTGAACTTGGAGGGGTTCCGGGGGGCTACACCTTC	CASSELGGVPGGYTF
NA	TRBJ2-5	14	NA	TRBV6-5	TGTGCCAGCAGTTACCGTAGAGGCAGGTGGACCCAGTACTTC	CASSYRRGRWTQYF
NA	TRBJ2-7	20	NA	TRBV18	TGTGCCAGCTCACCACCGATCCCTGGGACAAGGACCCGAGGGAGCTACGAGCAGTACTTC	CASSPPIPGTRTRGSYEQYF
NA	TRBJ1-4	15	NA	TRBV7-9	TGTGCCAGCAGCTTCCCTCAGACTCAAGGGGAAAAACTGTTTTTT	CASSFPQTQGEKLFF
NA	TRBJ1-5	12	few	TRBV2	TGTGCCAGCTCTTCATTCGATCAGCCCCAGCATTTT	CASSSFDQPQHF
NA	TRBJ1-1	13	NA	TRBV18	TGTGCCAGCTCACCAGGATTGAACACTGAAGCTTTCTTT	CASSPGLNTEAFF
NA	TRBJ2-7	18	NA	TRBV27	TGTGCCAGCAGTTTTCGGCCCAGGACCTCGACAGGATCCTACGAGCAGTACTTC	CASSFRPRTSTGSYEQYF
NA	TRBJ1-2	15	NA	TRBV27	TGTGCCAGCAGTGTTACCCCGGGACGGTTCTATGGCTACACCTTC	CASSVTPGRFYGYTF
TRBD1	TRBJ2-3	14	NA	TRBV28	TGTGCCAACGGACAGGGGCTTTCCACAGATACGCAGTATTTT	CANGQGLSTDTQYF
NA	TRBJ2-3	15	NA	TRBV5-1	TGCGCCAGCAGCTCGGGAGTTGGGTACACAGATACGCAGTATTTT	CASSSGVGYTDTQYF
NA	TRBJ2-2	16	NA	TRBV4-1	TGCGCCAGCAGCCAAGTCCGTCAGTCGAACACCGGGGAGCTGTTTTTT	CASSQVRQSNTGELFF
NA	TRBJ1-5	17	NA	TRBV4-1	TGCGCCAGCAGCCAACGGGACTTGGCGCCGGGCAATCAGCCCCAGCATTTT	CASSQRDLAPGNQPQHF
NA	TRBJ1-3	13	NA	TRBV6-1	TGTGCCAGCGTTCCGAGCTCTGGAAACACCATATATTTT	CASVPSSGNTIYF
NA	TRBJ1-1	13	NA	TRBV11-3	TGTGCCAGCAGCTTAGTACAGGGCACTGAAGCTTTCTTT	CASSLVQGTEAFF
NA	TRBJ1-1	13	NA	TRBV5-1	TGCGCCAGCAGCATCTGGCCCCTACTTCAAGCTTTCTTT	CASSIWPLLQAFF